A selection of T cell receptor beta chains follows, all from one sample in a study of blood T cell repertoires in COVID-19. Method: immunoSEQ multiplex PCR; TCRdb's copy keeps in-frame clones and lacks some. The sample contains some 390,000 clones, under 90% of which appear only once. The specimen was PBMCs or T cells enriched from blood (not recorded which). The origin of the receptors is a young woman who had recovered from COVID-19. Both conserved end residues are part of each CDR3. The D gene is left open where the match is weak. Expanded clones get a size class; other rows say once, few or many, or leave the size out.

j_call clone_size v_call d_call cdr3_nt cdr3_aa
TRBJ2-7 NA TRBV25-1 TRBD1 TGTGCCAGCAGCGACTCGGGACAGGGGATTCTCGAGCAGTACTTC CASSDSGQGILEQYF
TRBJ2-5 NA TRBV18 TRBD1 TGTGCCAGCTCACCACCAGGGCAGGGGGTACAAGAGACCCAGTACTTC CASSPPGQGVQETQYF
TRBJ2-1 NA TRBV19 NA TGTGCCAGTAGTATCGGGAGTAACAATGAGCAGTTCTTC CASSIGSNNEQFF
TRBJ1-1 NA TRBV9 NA TGTGCCAGCAGCCCCTTGGCCGAGAACACTGAAGCTTTCTTT CASSPLAENTEAFF
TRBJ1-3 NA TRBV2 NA TGTGCCAGCGGCGCAGGTCCTCAGTCTGGAAACACCATATATTTT CASGAGPQSGNTIYF
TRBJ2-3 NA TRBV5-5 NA TGTGCCAGCAGCTTGGCACAGGGCAGCGATACGCAGTATTTT CASSLAQGSDTQYF
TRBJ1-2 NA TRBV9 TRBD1 TGTGCCAGCAGCCCAGGGACAGCGGTCAGCGTTCGCTACACCTTC CASSPGTAVSVRYTF
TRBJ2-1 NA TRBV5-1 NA TGCGCCAGCAGCGAGTCACAGGGCACGGGGCAGTTCTTC CASSESQGTGQFF
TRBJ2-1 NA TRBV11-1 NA TGTGCCAGCAGACCACAGGGTGGAAAGCAGTTCTTC CASRPQGGKQFF
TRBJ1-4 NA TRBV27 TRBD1 TGTGCCAGCAGCTTCGGACAGGGCCGGGAAAAACTGTTTTTT CASSFGQGREKLFF
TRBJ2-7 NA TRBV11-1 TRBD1 TGTGCCAGCAGCTTAGACAGGGGCTCCTACGAGCAGTACTTC CASSLDRGSYEQYF
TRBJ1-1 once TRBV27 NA TGTGCCAGCAGTTTATCTAATTCGGCGGCAACGAACACTGAAGCTTTCTTT CASSLSNSAATNTEAFF
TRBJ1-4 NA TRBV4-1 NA TGCGCCAGCAGCCCTCAGGGGCCAGGGGAAAAACTGTTTTTT CASSPQGPGEKLFF
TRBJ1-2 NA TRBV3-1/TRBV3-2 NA TGTGCCAGCAGCCAAGAGGGGGCAGCCTCTAACTATGGCTACACCTTC CASSQEGAASNYGYTF
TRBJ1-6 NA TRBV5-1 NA TGCGCCAGCAGCTCAACAACTTCACCCCTCCACTTT CASSSTTSPLHF
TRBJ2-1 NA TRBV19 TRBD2 TGTGCCAGTAGTATATTCCCTAGCGGGAGGGTGTCCTACAATGAGCAGTTCTTC CASSIFPSGRVSYNEQFF
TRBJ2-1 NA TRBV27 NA TGTGCCAGCAGTTTATGGGCGGGCGGTCCTTACAATGAGCAGTTCTTC CASSLWAGGPYNEQFF
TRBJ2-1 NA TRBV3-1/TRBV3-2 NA TGTGCCAGCAGCCAAGTAGCGAGTAACTACAATGAGCAGTTCTTC CASSQVASNYNEQFF
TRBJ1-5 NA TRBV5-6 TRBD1 TGTGCCAGCAGCCGCGGGACAGGGGGCTGGCAGCCCCAGCATTTT CASSRGTGGWQPQHF
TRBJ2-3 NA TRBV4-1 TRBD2 TGCGCCAGCAGCCAAGAGAAAGCGGGAGGCAGCACAGATACGCAGTATTTT CASSQEKAGGSTDTQYF
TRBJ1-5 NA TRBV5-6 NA TGTGCCAGCAGTATTGCAGGTGATCAGCCCCAGCATTTT CASSIAGDQPQHF
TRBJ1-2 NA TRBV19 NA TGTGCCAGTAGTTCTCAGGGGAACTATGGCTACACCTTC CASSSQGNYGYTF
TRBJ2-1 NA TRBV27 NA TGTGCCAGCAGTTTGAGTGGGAGCTCCTACAATGAGCAGTTCTTC CASSLSGSSYNEQFF
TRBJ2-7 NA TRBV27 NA TGTGCCAGCAGTCCCCGGGGTGGGGAGCAGTACTTC CASSPRGGEQYF
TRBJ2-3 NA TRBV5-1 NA TGCGCCAGCAGACTGGGCACTGGGGATACGCAGTATTTT CASRLGTGDTQYF
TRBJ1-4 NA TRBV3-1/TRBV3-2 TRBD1 TGTGCCAGCAGCCAAGATTTCAGGGGGCGCTTCGAAAAACTGTTTTTT CASSQDFRGRFEKLFF
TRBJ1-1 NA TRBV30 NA TGTGCCTGGAGTATTACAGGGAACACTGAAGCTTTCTTT CAWSITGNTEAFF
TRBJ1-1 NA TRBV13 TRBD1 TGTGCCAGCAGCCACAACAGGGGGGCTACTGAAGCTTTCTTT CASSHNRGATEAFF
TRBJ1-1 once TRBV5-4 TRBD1 TGTGCCAGCAGCTTATCACAGGGGGCTGGGACTGAAGCTTTCTTT CASSLSQGAGTEAFF
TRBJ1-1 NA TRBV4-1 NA TGCGCTACACGTCCAGGGATGGGAAACACTGAAGCTTTCTTT CATRPGMGNTEAFF
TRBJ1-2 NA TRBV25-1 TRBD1 TGTGCCAGCACCTCGGACAGGGGAGGATGGGGCTACACCTTC CASTSDRGGWGYTF
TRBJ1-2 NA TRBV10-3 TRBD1 TGTGCCATCAGTGGTGGGACAGTCAGCTATGGCTACACCTTC CAISGGTVSYGYTF
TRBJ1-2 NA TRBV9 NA TGTGCCAGCAGCGTAGCTAGTAATGGCTACACCTTC CASSVASNGYTF
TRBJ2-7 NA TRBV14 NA TGTGCCAGCAGCCTACTCGGACACCCGTCCTACGAGCAGTACTTC CASSLLGHPSYEQYF
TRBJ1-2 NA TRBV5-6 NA TGTGCCAGCAGCTTGGGAGCAGGGGCGCTTAACTATGGCTACACCTTC CASSLGAGALNYGYTF
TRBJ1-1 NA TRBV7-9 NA TGTGCCAGCAGCCTACCACGACCCAGGACACGGACGAACACTGAAGCTTTCTTT CASSLPRPRTRTNTEAFF
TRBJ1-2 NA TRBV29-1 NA TGCAGCATTAACGAGGGGGGGAGCTACACCTTC CSINEGGSYTF
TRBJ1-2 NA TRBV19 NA TGTGCCAGTAGTATTGGGAGGGGAAGGACGGCTTTCTATGGCTACACCTTC CASSIGRGRTAFYGYTF
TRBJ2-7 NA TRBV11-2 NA TGTGCCAGCAGCCTATCTGGGGGGGAGCAGTACTTC CASSLSGGEQYF
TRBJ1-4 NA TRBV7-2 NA TGTGCCAGCAGCTCATACCGGACTAGGGCTAATGAAAAACTGTTTTTT CASSSYRTRANEKLFF